The 21 T cell receptor beta chains below were found in one sample sequenced in a study of cytomegalovirus exposure and HLA in healthy donors. Primers for the PCR totalled 60 Vbeta and 13 Jbeta. This table comes from immunoSEQ multiplex PCR, and its TCRdb copy is limited to in-frame clones, with some not included. The sample lists 100,000 to 150,000 clones, 80% occurring once. Sample: PBMCs. Source of these receptors: a man younger than 40 in good health and CMV-seropositive.

The table lists this clone with a few counts. V gene TRBV6-5 combines with J gene TRBJ1-3; D not resolved. The CDR3 is 12 residues long. Germline V CDR1 and CDR2: MNHEY, SVGAGI. V lost 8 bases to trimming and J lost 0 bases, with 5 bases between them. CDR3 in DNA: TGTGCCAGCCACAGCTCTGGAAACACCATATATTTT. Its protein is CASHSSGNTIYF.

V is TRBV29-1 and J is TRBJ1-1, with D possibly TRBD1 on 6 matching bases. Germline CDR1 reads SQVTM; CDR2 reads ANQGSEA. The CDR3 contains 12 residues. V lost 3 bases and J lost 2, with 7 bases in between. The DNA of the CDR3 is TGCAGCGTTGATGGGGGCAACACTGAAGCTTTCTTT. It encodes CSVDGGNTEAFF.

This chain uses TRBV14 with TRBJ1-1; D is possibly TRBD1 (6 bases). The length of the CDR3 is 13 residues. Trimming removed 4 bases from V and 1 base from J, with 7 bases in between. The germline V gene has CDR1 SGHDN and CDR2 FVKESK. CDR3 nucleotides: TGTGCCAGCAGCCGACAGGAGAACACTGAAGCTTTCTTT. It codes for CASSRQENTEAFF.

V usage is TRBV5-1 and J usage is TRBJ2-7; possibly TRBD2 for D (5 bases). Deletions cut 0 bases from V and 6 bases from J, with 7 bases between. The CDR3 has 12 amino acids. From germline, CDR1 is SGHRS and CDR2 YFSETQ. In DNA form, the CDR3 reads TGCGCCAGCAGCTTGGGAGGGCCCGAGCAGTACTTC. It translates to CASSLGGPEQYF.

J is TRBJ1-1 and V is TRBV19, with D possibly being TRBD1 (5 bases). CDR3 length: 15 residues. The germline V gene encodes CDR1 LNHDA and CDR2 SQIVND (reference sequence). The germline V and J ends were trimmed by 4 bases and 0 bases, with 12 bases remaining between them. The CDR3 is CASSKGFRMNTEAFF. CDR3 sequence (DNA): TGTGCCAGTAGTAAGGGGTTCCGAATGAACACTGAAGCTTTCTTT.

The chain employs TRBV14 and TRBJ1-3; D gene ambiguous. V was shortened by 1 base and J by 1 base, with 14 bases between the two germline ends. This CDR3 region has 17 residues. Germline-derived CDR1 and CDR2 are SGHDN and FVKESK. The CDR3 region has the DNA TGTGCCAGCAGCCAAGGAACAGTGGCGGGGTCTGGAAACACCATATATTTT. Protein: CASSQGTVAGSGNTIYF.

V is TRBV6-5 and J is TRBJ2-1; 7 nucleotides line up with TRBD2. CDR3 size: 15 residues. V shed 2 bases and J 7 bases; nucleotides not matched to a gene: 8. CDR1 and CDR2 (germline): MNHEY, SVGAGI. CDR3: CASSYRAVGGNEQFF. CDR3 coding DNA: TGTGCCAGCAGTTACAGGGCGGTCGGGGGGAATGAGCAGTTCTTC.

This rearrangement joins TRBV7-3 to TRBJ1-1; D call uncertain. Looked up from germline, CDR1 is SGHTA and CDR2 is FQGTGA. The CDR3 spans 15 residues. V was trimmed by 0 bases and J by 1 base, leaving 9 bases between them. CDR3 sequence: CASSLTSGRNTEAFF. Here the CDR3 DNA reads TGTGCCAGCAGCTTAACGTCTGGCAGGAACACTGAAGCTTTCTTT.

This chain uses TRBV28 with TRBJ2-2, with 10 positions matching TRBD2. This CDR3 is 16 amino acids long. V lost 5 bases and J lost 1; bases outside the gene matches: 4. Germline V gene data show CDR1 as MDHEN and CDR2 as SYDVKM. This chain's CDR3 is CASSLSSGGNTGELFF. Here the CDR3 DNA reads TGTGCCAGCAGTCTATCTAGCGGGGGGAACACCGGGGAGCTGTTTTTT.

The J gene is TRBJ2-3, the V gene TRBV5-1; D possibly corresponds to TRBD2 (6 bases). V was pared by 3 bases and J by 2 bases, with 10 bases between. The CDR3 spans 14 residues. Germline V CDR1 and CDR2: SGHRS, YFSETQ. CDR3 sequence (DNA): TGCGCCAGCAGCTCTGGGACTCTCACAGATACGCAGTATTTT. It codes for CASSSGTLTDTQYF.

V and J are TRBV9 and TRBJ2-1; possibly TRBD2 for D (5 bases). The V end lost 0 bases, the J end lost 4 bases, and 14 bases lay between the germline ends. This CDR3 comprises 16 residues. The germline CDR1 and CDR2 sequences are SGDLS and YYNGEE. CDR3 DNA sequence: TGTGCCAGCAGCGTAGGCAGCTCGAGGGCTTACAATGAGCAGTTCTTC. It translates to CASSVGSSRAYNEQFF.

The chain couples TRBV5-1 to TRBJ1-1, with no clear D. Looked up from germline, CDR1 is SGHRS and CDR2 is YFSETQ. The V end was cut by 4 bases, the J end by 1 base, with 11 bases between. The CDR3 length is 14 residues. For the CDR3, the DNA is TGCGCCAGCAGCCTCGATAGTCAGAACACTGAAGCTTTCTTT. Translated: CASSLDSQNTEAFF.

The chain uses TRBV11-2 and TRBJ2-1, with D possibly being TRBD2 (6 bases). Trimming pared 11 bases from V and 0 bases from J, leaving 14 bases between. CDR1 and CDR2 from the germline V gene are SGHAT and FQNNGV. The CDR3 length is 14 residues. CDR3 in DNA: TGTGCCTGTTTGATGGGGGGCTCCTACAATGAGCAGTTCTTC. Protein: CACLMGGSYNEQFF.

The gene calls are TRBV6-4 and TRBJ2-1; maybe TRBD2 (5 bases). Germline CDR1 MRHNA, CDR2 SNTAGT. V lost 4 bases and J 6 bases, leaving 19 bases between the germline ends. The CDR3 contains 16 residues. The CDR3 nucleotides are TGTGCCAGCAGTGGATCCCGACCGAGGCGGGTCAATGAGCAGTTCTTC. This translates into CASSGSRPRRVNEQFF.

The rearrangement links TRBV11-2 to TRBJ1-5; 7 bases align to TRBD1. Germline-derived CDR1 and CDR2 are SGHAT and FQNNGV. CDR3 length: 16 residues. V lost 1 base and J lost 4; bases outside the gene matches: 7. The CDR3 is CASSLVTRGRNQPQHF. The CDR3 region has the DNA TGTGCCAGCAGCTTAGTTACCAGGGGGAGAAATCAGCCCCAGCATTTT.

This chain connects TRBV2 to TRBJ1-6, with a weak D call TRBD1 (6 bases). The CDR3 extends over 14 amino acids. Trimming took 6 bases from V and 6 from J, leaving 12 bases between them. In germline, CDR1 is SNHLY, CDR2 FYNNEI. CDR3 nucleotide sequence: TGTGCCAGCAGCCAAGGGGGTAGTAATTCACCCCTCCACTTT. Its protein product is CASSQGGSNSPLHF.

This chain joins TRBV28 and TRBJ1-1; D remains ambiguous. This CDR3 is 14 amino acids long. Trimming shortened V by 0 bases and J by 4 bases, and 9 bases separated the two germline ends. Per the germline V gene, CDR1 is MDHEN and CDR2 is SYDVKM. CDR3 nucleotide sequence: TGTGCCAGCAGTTTATGGTATAGCAGCACTGAAGCTTTCTTT. This codes for CASSLWYSSTEAFF. The full variable domain, in which reference TRBV28 and TRBJ1-1 provide the parts outside the CDR3, is DVKVTQSSRYLVKRTGEKVFLECVQDMDHENMFWYRQDPGLGLRLIYFSYDVKMKEKGDIPEGYSVSREKKERFSLILESASTNQTSMYLCASSLWYSSTEAFFGQGTRLTVV.

This clone came up a few times. CDR3 sequence reads: CASSNLSRGGDEKLFF. The CDR3 region has the DNA TGTGCCAGCAGCAACTTAAGTCGAGGGGGGGACGAAAAACTGTTTTTT. The J gene is TRBJ1-4, the V gene TRBV21-1. TRBV21-1 has pseudogene status. The CDR3 sequence is 16 residues long.

The V and J genes are TRBV30 and TRBJ2-3, with 8 bases that match TRBD2. V lost 4 bases, J lost 8 bases, and 5 bases stayed unmatched. The CDR3 has 12 residues. The germline V gene encodes CDR1 GTSNPN and CDR2 SVGIG (reference sequence). The CDR3 DNA follows: TGTGCCTGGACTAGCGGGTCATTTACGCAGTATTTT. Its translation is CAWTSGSFTQYF.

The chain combines TRBV6-1 with TRBJ2-1, with D possibly matching TRBD2 (6 bases). CDR1 MNHNS and CDR2 SASEGT come from the germline V gene. The CDR3 has 17 amino acids. V was shortened by 4 bases and J by 3 bases, with 19 bases between the two germline ends. The CDR3 reads CASSGISLGLNYNEQFF. The CDR3 DNA sequence: TGTGCCAGCAGTGGTATCTCTCTCGGACTAAACTACAATGAGCAGTTCTTC.

The chain uses TRBV2 and TRBJ1-4, with 7 positions matching TRBD1. This CDR3 spans 18 amino acids. Looked up from germline, CDR1 is SNHLY and CDR2 is FYNNEI. The V gene end was trimmed by 0 bases and the J gene end by 0 bases; junction bases not matched to a gene: 7. This chain's CDR3 is CASSEAGRGSATNEKLFF. CDR3 coding DNA: TGTGCCAGCAGTGAAGCAGGCAGGGGGAGTGCAACTAATGAAAAACTGTTTTTT.